This T cell receptor (beta chain) derives from a study of regulatory T cells in long-lasting Graves disease. Arm-PCR with iRepertoire HTBI primers amplified the CDR3 regions for these TCR beta libraries. MiXCR, run by TCRdb on the multiplex PCR reads, gives a single entry per CDR3 protein. The data hold under 450,000 distinct CDR3 sequences, with around 24% observed a single time. Time point: persistent/refractory GD, antithyroid drugs over 5 years with positive TRAb. Researchers made the TCR library from RNA that was extracted from PBMCs. This CDR3 is built from 13 residues. Trimming took off 0 bases at V and 6 bases at J, with 7 bases between the two ends. In germline, CDR1 is KGHSH, CDR2 LQKENI.

The receptor was derived from a female donor with Graves disease. This rearrangement joins TRBV18 to TRBJ2-3; D is unclear. Source: peripheral blood mononuclear cells (PBMCs), taken when the disease was refractory, from a patient treated with antithyroid drugs. The CDR3 DNA is TGTGCCAGCTCACCACCTCCAGCGGATACGCAGTATTTT. This translates into CASSPPPADTQYF.